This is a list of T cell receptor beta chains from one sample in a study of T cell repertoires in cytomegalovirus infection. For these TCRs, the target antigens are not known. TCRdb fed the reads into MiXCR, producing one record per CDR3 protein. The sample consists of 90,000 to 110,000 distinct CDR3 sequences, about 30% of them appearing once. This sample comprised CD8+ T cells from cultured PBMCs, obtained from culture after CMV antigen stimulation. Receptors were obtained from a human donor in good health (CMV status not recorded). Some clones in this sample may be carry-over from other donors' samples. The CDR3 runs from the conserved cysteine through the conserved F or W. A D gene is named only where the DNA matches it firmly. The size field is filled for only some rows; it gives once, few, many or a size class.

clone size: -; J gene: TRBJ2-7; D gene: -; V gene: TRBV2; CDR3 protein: CASRDLHTYEQYF; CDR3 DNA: TGTGCCAGCAGGGACCTACATACGTACGAGCAGTACTTC
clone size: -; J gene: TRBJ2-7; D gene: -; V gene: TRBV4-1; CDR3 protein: CASSQGSSYSYEQYF; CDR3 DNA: TGCGCCAGCAGCCAAGGCAGTTCATACTCCTACGAGCAGTACTTC
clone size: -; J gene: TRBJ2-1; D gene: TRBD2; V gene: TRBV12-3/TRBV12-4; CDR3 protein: CASSLLAGGPSTDNEQFF; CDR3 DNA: TGTGCCAGCAGTTTACTCGCGGGGGGGCCATCTACGGACAATGAGCAGTTCTTC
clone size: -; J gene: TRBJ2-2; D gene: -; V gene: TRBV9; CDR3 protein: CASSGNTGELFF; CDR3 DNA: TGTGCCAGCAGCGGGAATACCGGGGAGCTGTTTTTT
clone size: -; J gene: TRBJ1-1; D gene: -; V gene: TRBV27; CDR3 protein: CASSLSRDMNTEAFF; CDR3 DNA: TGTGCCAGCAGTTTATCGCGGGACATGAACACTGAAGCTTTCTTT
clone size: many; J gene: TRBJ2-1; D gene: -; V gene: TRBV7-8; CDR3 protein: CASGSVDLDTEQFF; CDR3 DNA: TGTGCCAGCGGCTCCGTTGACTTGGACACTGAGCAGTTCTTC
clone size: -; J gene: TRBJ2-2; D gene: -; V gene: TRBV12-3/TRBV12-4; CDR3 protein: CASSPPDSNTGELFF; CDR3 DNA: TGTGCCAGCAGCCCTCCAGACAGTAACACCGGGGAGCTGTTTTTT
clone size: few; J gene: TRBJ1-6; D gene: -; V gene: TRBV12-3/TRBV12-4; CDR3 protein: CASSSTVDLYNSPLHF; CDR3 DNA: TGTGCCAGCAGTTCCACTGTCGACCTTTATAATTCACCCCTCCACTTT
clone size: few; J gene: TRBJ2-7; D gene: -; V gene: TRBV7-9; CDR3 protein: CASRSGPDIEQYF; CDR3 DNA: TGTGCCAGCAGATCCGGGCCAGACATCGAGCAGTACTTC
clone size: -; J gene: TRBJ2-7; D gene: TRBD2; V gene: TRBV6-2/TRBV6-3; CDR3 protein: CASKVLAGAYEQYF; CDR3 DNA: TGTGCCAGCAAGGTTTTAGCGGGGGCCTACGAGCAGTACTTC
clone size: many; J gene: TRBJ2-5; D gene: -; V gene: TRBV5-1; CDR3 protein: CASSSLGGAQETQYF; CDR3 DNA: TGCGCCAGCAGCTCCCTAGGGGGTGCCCAAGAGACCCAGTACTTC
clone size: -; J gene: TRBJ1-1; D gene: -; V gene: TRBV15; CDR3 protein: CATSRPTQGNTEAFF; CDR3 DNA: TGTGCCACCAGCAGACCTACCCAGGGGAACACTGAAGCTTTCTTT
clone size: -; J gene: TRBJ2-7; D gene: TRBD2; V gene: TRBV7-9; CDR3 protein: CASSSPSGEFYEQYF; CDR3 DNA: TGTGCCAGCAGCTCCCCTAGCGGGGAGTTCTACGAGCAGTACTTC
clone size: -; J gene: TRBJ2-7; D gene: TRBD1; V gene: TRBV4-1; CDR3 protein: CASSQTSTGRYYEQYF; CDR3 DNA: TGCGCCAGCAGCCAGACCTCGACAGGGAGATACTACGAGCAGTACTTC
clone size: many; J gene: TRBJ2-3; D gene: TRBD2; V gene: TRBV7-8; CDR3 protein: CASSLSSSGGMGDTQYF; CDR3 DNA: TGTGCCAGCAGCCTGTCCTCTAGCGGGGGGATGGGGGATACGCAGTATTTT
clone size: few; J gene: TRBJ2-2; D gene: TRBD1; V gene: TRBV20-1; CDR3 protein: CSGQGISTGELFF; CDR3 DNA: TGCAGTGGACAGGGAATTAGCACCGGGGAGCTGTTTTTT
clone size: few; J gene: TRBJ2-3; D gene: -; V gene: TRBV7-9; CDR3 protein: CASLGFTDTQYF; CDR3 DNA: TGTGCCAGCCTCGGGTTCACAGATACGCAGTATTTT
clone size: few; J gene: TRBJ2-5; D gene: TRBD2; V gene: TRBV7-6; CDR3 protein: CASSNLGLAEETQYF; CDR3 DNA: TGTGCCAGCAGCAACCTGGGACTAGCGGAAGAGACCCAGTACTTC
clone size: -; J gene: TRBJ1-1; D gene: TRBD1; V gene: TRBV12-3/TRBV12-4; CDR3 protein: CASTDVDRGHTEAFF; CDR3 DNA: TGTGCCAGCACCGACGTGGACAGGGGTCACACTGAAGCTTTCTTT
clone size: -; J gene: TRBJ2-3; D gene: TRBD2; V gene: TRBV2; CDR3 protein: CASSVGLAGGSAWDTQYF; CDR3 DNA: TGTGCCAGCAGTGTGGGACTAGCGGGGGGCTCCGCGTGGGATACGCAGTATTTT
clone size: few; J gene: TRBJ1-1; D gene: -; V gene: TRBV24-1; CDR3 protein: CATNPGQRGTEAFF; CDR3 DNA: TGTGCCACCAATCCGGGACAAAGGGGAACTGAAGCTTTCTTT
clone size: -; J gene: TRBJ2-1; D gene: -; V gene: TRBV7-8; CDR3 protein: CASSPTDSYNEQFF; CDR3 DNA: TGTGCCAGCAGCCCCACCGACTCCTACAATGAGCAGTTCTTC
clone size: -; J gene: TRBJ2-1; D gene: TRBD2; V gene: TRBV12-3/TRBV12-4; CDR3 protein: CASSETGGEQFF; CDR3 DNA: TGTGCCAGCAGTGAGACGGGGGGGGAGCAGTTCTTC
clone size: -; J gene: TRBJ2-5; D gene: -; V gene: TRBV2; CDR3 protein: CASSEALRASGQLYQETQYF; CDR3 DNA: TGTGCCAGCAGTGAAGCGCTTCGGGCTTCGGGACAATTGTACCAAGAGACCCAGTACTTC
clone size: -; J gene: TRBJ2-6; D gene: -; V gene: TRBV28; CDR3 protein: CASRGLGWRTIHSGANVLTF; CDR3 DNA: TGTGCCAGCAGGGGATTAGGGTGGCGGACTATCCACTCTGGGGCCAACGTCCTGACTTTC